This T cell receptor (beta chain) was identified during a study of OX40 agonist ivuxolimab in advanced cancers. Notes on the research overall: Ivuxolimab, which targeted the costimulatory receptor OX40 (CD134), was an agonistic, fully human IgG2 monoclonal antibody. Intravenous ivuxolimab was administered to patients every 2 weeks at six dose levels: 0.01, 0.1, 0.3, 1.5, 3 and 10 mg/kg. Of the 50 to 55 dose-escalation patients, hepatocellular carcinoma was present in about 20, melanoma in some 15, renal cell carcinoma in 9 and head and neck cancer in 9. In the dose-escalation cohort, around four fifths of patients were male, and the mean age was approximately 55 years, with a range of about 20 to 79. Prior anti-PD-1, anti-PD-L1 or anti-CTLA-4 therapy was permitted, and checkpoint inhibitors had been received by approximately 39% of dose-escalation patients. Partial responses occurred in three dose-escalation patients, of whom one had hepatocellular carcinoma and two had cutaneous melanoma. The purpose of peripheral TCRbeta sequencing was to test whether ivuxolimab changed TCR sequence diversity and led to clonal T-cell expansion. The paper reports the monotherapy dose-escalation portion (N of about 47 patients) of the phase I ivuxolimab trial.

There are 14 amino acids in the CDR3, from cysteine to phenylalanine inclusive. Just the 42-base CDR3 DNA is kept, in frame starting at base 1. The junction carries 10 bases between V and J, which are trimmed by 6 bases and 0 bases respectively. The germline V gene encodes CDR1 SNHLY and CDR2 FYNNEI. Broad study findings and their caveats: Low levels of normalized T-cell clonal expansion were also seen in some patients who did not respond. The antigen specificity of the peripheral T cells that underwent clonal expansion was not determined. At doses of 0.1 to 3.0 mg/kg, clonal expansion of both CD4+ and CD8+ T cells in blood was seen between baseline and week 6. Partial responders in the 0.1-3.0 mg/kg groups had among the lowest normalized peripheral clonal expansion, especially among CD8+ T cells. After ivuxolimab, more expanded clones were found on average in CD8+ T cells than in CD4+ T cells.

Remarks on this clone: Its specific antigen is unknown. Per-base quality was not reported, and no clone a single base away is much larger than it.

The trial excluded patients who had a history of autoimmune disease or were on systemic immunosuppression. Peripheral blood for TCR sequencing was drawn from every dose cohort at baseline, at cycle 4 day 1 and at cycle 7 day 1. Samples were obtained from an open-label, multicenter, first-in-human phase I dose-escalation trial of ivuxolimab. Adults with locally advanced or metastatic melanoma, renal cell carcinoma, hepatocellular carcinoma or head and neck squamous cell carcinoma were enrolled in the trial. Before TCR sequencing, CD4+ T cells and CD8+ T cells from peripheral blood were sorted into separate populations. Genomic DNA was isolated from the sorted cells so that the TCRbeta CDR3 region could be sequenced. The immunoSEQ Assay was used to sequence the TCRbeta CDR3 regions. TCRdb mirrors the immuneACCESS table, restricted to in-frame sequences. Some clones are absent from its copies; in checked studies, under half trace to an unresolved V gene, and the reason for the others is unknown. In this sample the table shows around 65,000 clones, 70% to 90% of which occur a single time. The top ten hold approximately 5.4% of the sample.

The source material was CD4+ or CD8+ T cells sorted from blood, sampled in a trial of the OX40 agonist ivuxolimab. This TCR came from an adult with an advanced solid tumor such as melanoma, head and neck, liver or kidney cancer. The sequence links TRBV2 to TRBJ2-3; there is no confident call for the D gene. The nucleotides are TGTGCCAGCAGGCCTCAAACGAGCACAGATACGCAGTATTTT. The resulting protein is CASRPQTSTDTQYF.